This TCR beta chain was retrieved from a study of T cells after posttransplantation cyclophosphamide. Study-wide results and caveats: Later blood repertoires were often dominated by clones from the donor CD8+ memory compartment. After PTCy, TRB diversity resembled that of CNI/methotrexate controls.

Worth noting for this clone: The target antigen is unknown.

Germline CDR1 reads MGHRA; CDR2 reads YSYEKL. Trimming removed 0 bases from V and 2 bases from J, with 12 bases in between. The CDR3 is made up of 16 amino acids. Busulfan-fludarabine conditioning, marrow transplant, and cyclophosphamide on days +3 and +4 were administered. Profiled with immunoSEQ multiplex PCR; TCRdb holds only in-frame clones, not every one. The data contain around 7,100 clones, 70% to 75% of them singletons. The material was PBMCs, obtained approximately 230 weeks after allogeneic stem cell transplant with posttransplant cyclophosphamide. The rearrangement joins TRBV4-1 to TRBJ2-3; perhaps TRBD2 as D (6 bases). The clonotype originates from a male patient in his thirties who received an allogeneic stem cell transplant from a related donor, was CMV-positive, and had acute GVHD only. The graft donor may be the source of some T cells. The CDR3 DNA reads TGCGCCAGCAGCCAAGAAGGGCGGGGCTTCACAGATACGCAGTATTTT. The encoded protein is CASSQEGRGFTDTQYF.